These T cell receptor beta chains were read from a single sample in a study of blood T cell repertoires in COVID-19. Assay: immunoSEQ multiplex PCR; the TCRdb copy retains only in-frame clones and omits some. The repertoire holds 200,000 to 300,000 clones, with approximately 80% as singletons. What was sequenced was peripheral blood. The receptor source for this set is a woman in her fifties or sixties with active or convalescent COVID-19. CDR3s include the opening cysteine and the closing phenylalanine or tryptophan. Fields, in order: J gene, V gene, D gene, clone size, CDR3 DNA, CDR3 protein. The D gene is left open where the match is weak. Size tells how often a clone was seen (once, few, many) or the class of an expanded clone, and some rows leave it out.

J: TRBJ2-1
V: TRBV2
D: -
size: -
DNA: TGTGCCAGCAGTGTCACTAGGTACAATGAGCAGTTCTTC
CDR3: CASSVTRYNEQFF

J: TRBJ2-3
V: TRBV6-5
D: -
size: -
DNA: TGTGCCAGCAGTTCGACAGGAAGCATAGATACGCAGTATTTT
CDR3: CASSSTGSIDTQYF

J: TRBJ1-1
V: TRBV19
D: TRBD1
size: -
DNA: TGTGCCAGTAGTTATTTCGGACAGGGGGCCCGCACTGAAGCTTTCTTT
CDR3: CASSYFGQGARTEAFF

J: TRBJ1-1
V: TRBV7-9
D: -
size: -
DNA: TGTGCCAGCAGCCCAGGGGCTGAAGCTTTCTTT
CDR3: CASSPGAEAFF

J: TRBJ2-2
V: TRBV5-1
D: -
size: -
DNA: TGCGCCAGCAGCTTGGAAGCGGTGGGGAACACCGGGGAGCTGTTTTTT
CDR3: CASSLEAVGNTGELFF

J: TRBJ1-4
V: TRBV19
D: -
size: -
DNA: TGTGCCAGTACGGGGACAATTGATACTGAAAAACTGTTTTTT
CDR3: CASTGTIDTEKLFF

J: TRBJ1-6
V: TRBV6-1
D: -
size: few
DNA: TGTGCCAGCAGTGACAGGCAGTCCTTTTCGCCCCTCCACTTT
CDR3: CASSDRQSFSPLHF

J: TRBJ1-5
V: TRBV10-1
D: -
size: few
DNA: TGCGCCAGCAGTGAGGGCCTTAATCAGCCCCAGCATTTT
CDR3: CASSEGLNQPQHF

J: TRBJ1-6
V: TRBV5-4
D: TRBD1
size: -
DNA: TGTGCCAGCAGCAAGGGACAGGGGGCCCTAGCCCCCAATTCACCCCTCCACTTT
CDR3: CASSKGQGALAPNSPLHF

J: TRBJ2-3
V: TRBV2
D: -
size: -
DNA: TGTGCCAGCAGGGCGGACACAGATACGCAGTATTTT
CDR3: CASRADTDTQYF

J: TRBJ1-5
V: TRBV1
D: -
size: -
DNA: TGCACCAGCAGCCTGTCGCGGGGACCGCGTAATTATTGGTATCAGCCCCAGCATTTT
CDR3: CTSSLSRGPRNYWYQPQHF

J: TRBJ2-1
V: TRBV24-1
D: TRBD1
size: -
DNA: TGTGCCACCAGTGACGACTCCCGGGACAGGGTCGTCAATGAGCAGTTCTTC
CDR3: CATSDDSRDRVVNEQFF

J: TRBJ1-2
V: TRBV10-3
D: -
size: few
DNA: TGTGCCATCGGCTCAATCGACAGCTATGGCTACACCTTC
CDR3: CAIGSIDSYGYTF

J: TRBJ2-5
V: TRBV7-9
D: -
size: -
DNA: TGTGCCAGCAGCTCAAGGGGGCAAGAGACCCAGTACTTC
CDR3: CASSSRGQETQYF

J: TRBJ2-7
V: TRBV3-1/TRBV3-2
D: TRBD2
size: -
DNA: TGTGCCAGCAGCCAAGAAACGGGAGGGCCCAACGAGCAGTACTTC
CDR3: CASSQETGGPNEQYF

J: TRBJ1-6
V: TRBV7-9
D: -
size: -
DNA: TGTGCCAGCAGCTTGAACAGGGAATATTCACCCCTCCACTTT
CDR3: CASSLNREYSPLHF

J: TRBJ1-4
V: TRBV2
D: TRBD1
size: -
DNA: TGTGCCAGCAAAACCGGGACAGGGGATGAAAAACTGTTTTTT
CDR3: CASKTGTGDEKLFF

J: TRBJ2-5
V: TRBV4-1
D: TRBD2
size: -
DNA: TGCGCCAGCAGCCAAGGTGGGGCGGGAGGGGTGGAGACCCAGTACTTC
CDR3: CASSQGGAGGVETQYF

J: TRBJ2-3
V: TRBV2
D: TRBD2
size: -
DNA: TGTGCCACCCTGACTAGCGGGAGTGATACGCAGTATTTT
CDR3: CATLTSGSDTQYF

J: TRBJ2-5
V: TRBV3-1/TRBV3-2
D: TRBD1
size: -
DNA: TGTGCCAGCAGCAGACGGACAGGGGGGCGGGAGACCCAGTACTTC
CDR3: CASSRRTGGRETQYF

J: TRBJ1-1
V: TRBV10-3
D: -
size: few
DNA: TGTGCCATCATTGAGACCCGGGAAAGCACTGAAGCTTTCTTT
CDR3: CAIIETRESTEAFF

J: TRBJ2-3
V: TRBV7-2
D: TRBD2
size: -
DNA: TGTGCCAGCAGCCTAGCTGCTAGCGGGGGAGGCACAGATACGCAGTATTTT
CDR3: CASSLAASGGGTDTQYF

J: TRBJ1-1
V: TRBV7-2
D: -
size: -
DNA: TGTGCCAGCAGCCCATCGACAGGAATGGGGCTCGTGGCTTTCTTT
CDR3: CASSPSTGMGLVAFF

J: TRBJ2-1
V: TRBV7-2
D: TRBD2
size: -
DNA: TGTGCCAGCAGCTTATCTAGCGGGAGGAGTAGCCACAATGAGCAGTTCTTC
CDR3: CASSLSSGRSSHNEQFF

J: TRBJ2-5
V: TRBV12-3/TRBV12-4
D: -
size: once
DNA: TGTGCCAGCAGTTCACTAAGCCAAGAGACCCAGTACTTC
CDR3: CASSSLSQETQYF

J: TRBJ2-7
V: TRBV4-1
D: TRBD2
size: -
DNA: TGCGCCAGCAGCCGTGGGCTAGCGGGAGGGCCCTACGAGCAGTACTTC
CDR3: CASSRGLAGGPYEQYF

J: TRBJ2-1
V: TRBV7-3
D: TRBD2
size: -
DNA: TGTGCCAGCAGCTTAACTGCGGGACTAGTCTCTGAGCAGTTCTTC
CDR3: CASSLTAGLVSEQFF

J: TRBJ2-2
V: TRBV15
D: -
size: -
DNA: TGTGCCACCAGCAGAGACCTCCACGGGGGTAACACCGGGGAGCTGTTTTTT
CDR3: CATSRDLHGGNTGELFF

J: TRBJ2-1
V: TRBV5-1
D: -
size: -
DNA: TGCGCCAGCAGCTTAGCGAGGAACAATGAGCAGTTCTTC
CDR3: CASSLARNNEQFF

J: TRBJ2-1
V: TRBV4-1
D: -
size: once
DNA: TGCGCCAGCAGCCAAGATAGGCGGACAGTCCTTAAGGGCTACAATGAGCAGTTCTTC
CDR3: CASSQDRRTVLKGYNEQFF

J: TRBJ2-3
V: TRBV5-1
D: TRBD2
size: -
DNA: TGCGCCAGCAGTTTGGAGGGGAGGGGCGCAGATACGCAGTATTTT
CDR3: CASSLEGRGADTQYF

J: TRBJ2-2
V: TRBV15
D: TRBD1
size: -
DNA: TGTGCCACCAGCAGACCCGGACAGGGGCCCCCCGGGGAGCTGTTTTTT
CDR3: CATSRPGQGPPGELFF

J: TRBJ1-3
V: TRBV5-8
D: -
size: -
DNA: TGTGCCAGCAGCTTCCTCGGAAGGCCCGCGGGTTCTGGAAACACCATATATTTT
CDR3: CASSFLGRPAGSGNTIYF

J: TRBJ1-4
V: TRBV6-1
D: -
size: -
DNA: TGTGCCAGCAGCGAAGCCGGGCCGGGAAATGAAAAACTGTTTTTT
CDR3: CASSEAGPGNEKLFF

J: TRBJ2-2
V: TRBV2
D: -
size: -
DNA: TGTGCCAGCAGGCAACAGGTCAGGACCGGGGAGCTGTTTTTT
CDR3: CASRQQVRTGELFF

J: TRBJ2-7
V: TRBV3-1/TRBV3-2
D: -
size: -
DNA: TGTGCCAGCAGCCAAGATTCAAACGAGCAGTACTTC
CDR3: CASSQDSNEQYF

J: TRBJ2-3
V: TRBV11-3
D: TRBD2
size: -
DNA: TGTGCCAGCAGCTTAGTTGGCGGGAGACCCCCCGATACGCAGTATTTT
CDR3: CASSLVGGRPPDTQYF

J: TRBJ2-7
V: TRBV11-3
D: TRBD1
size: -
DNA: TGTGCCAGCACTGGGACAGGGACCTACGAGCAGTACTTC
CDR3: CASTGTGTYEQYF

J: TRBJ1-4
V: TRBV5-1
D: -
size: -
DNA: TGCGCCAGCAGCTTGGATGGTAGGGGGGGCGTCGGTGAAAAACTGTTTTTT
CDR3: CASSLDGRGGVGEKLFF

J: TRBJ2-2
V: TRBV6-1
D: -
size: -
DNA: TGTGCCAGCCGAAGCGAGAACACCGGGGAGCTGTTTTTT
CDR3: CASRSENTGELFF

J: TRBJ2-5
V: TRBV10-3
D: TRBD2
size: -
DNA: TGTGCCATCAGTGAAGTGTGGCGGGAGGGCCTTGAGACCCAGTACTTC
CDR3: CAISEVWREGLETQYF

J: TRBJ2-1
V: TRBV15
D: -
size: -
DNA: TGTGCCACCAGCAGAGAAAGGGGCTCCCTCAACTACAATGAGCAGTTCTTC
CDR3: CATSRERGSLNYNEQFF

J: TRBJ2-3
V: TRBV10-3
D: TRBD1
size: -
DNA: TGTGCCATCAGTGATGAGGGGGCGATTGCAGATACGCAGTATTTT
CDR3: CAISDEGAIADTQYF

J: TRBJ1-1
V: TRBV10-3
D: TRBD1
size: -
DNA: TGTGCCATCAGTGGAGACAGGGCGGTGACTGAAGCTTTCTTT
CDR3: CAISGDRAVTEAFF

J: TRBJ2-1
V: TRBV3-1/TRBV3-2
D: -
size: -
DNA: TGTGCCAGCAGCCGATGGGGGGGGACAGGCGAAGAGAATGAGCAGTTCTTC
CDR3: CASSRWGGTGEENEQFF

J: TRBJ2-3
V: TRBV19
D: TRBD2
size: -
DNA: TGTGCCAGTAGTCCGGTCGCGGGAGTTGAAGATACGCAGTATTTT
CDR3: CASSPVAGVEDTQYF

J: TRBJ2-6
V: TRBV14
D: -
size: -
DNA: TGTGCCAGCAGCCAAGAGAGGAGGCCTTCATCTGGGGCCAACGTCCTGACTTTC
CDR3: CASSQERRPSSGANVLTF

J: TRBJ2-2
V: TRBV7-8
D: TRBD1
size: -
DNA: TGTGCCAGCAGCCGCGACAGGGTTGGCGGGGAGCTGTTTTTT
CDR3: CASSRDRVGGELFF

J: TRBJ2-3
V: TRBV7-2
D: TRBD2
size: -
DNA: TGTGCCAGTGCGGGGGGCGATACGCAGTATTTT
CDR3: CASAGGDTQYF

J: TRBJ2-7
V: TRBV6-5
D: TRBD1
size: -
DNA: TGTGCCAGCAGGGACCAGGGGGCGGTTTTCTACGAGCAGTACTTC
CDR3: CASRDQGAVFYEQYF

J: TRBJ1-5
V: TRBV3-1/TRBV3-2
D: TRBD1
size: many
DNA: TGTGCCAGCAGCCCTCGGACAGGGGATGGGAATCAGCCCCAGCATTTT
CDR3: CASSPRTGDGNQPQHF

J: TRBJ1-2
V: TRBV28
D: -
size: -
DNA: TGTGCCAGCAGTTTATGGCTCAGGGACTTTACTAACTATGGCTACACCTTC
CDR3: CASSLWLRDFTNYGYTF

J: TRBJ1-5
V: TRBV7-2
D: TRBD1
size: -
DNA: TGTGCCAGCAGCCAAATGGGACAGAGAAATCAGCCCCAGCATTTT
CDR3: CASSQMGQRNQPQHF

J: TRBJ1-3
V: TRBV6-5
D: TRBD1
size: -
DNA: TGTGCCAGCAGACAAGACAGGGTAACGGGAAACACCATATATTTT
CDR3: CASRQDRVTGNTIYF

J: TRBJ2-3
V: TRBV10-3
D: TRBD2
size: -
DNA: TGTGCCATCAGTGCGACTAGCGGGGGTTACACAGATACGCAGTATTTT
CDR3: CAISATSGGYTDTQYF

J: TRBJ2-3
V: TRBV24-1
D: TRBD2
size: -
DNA: TGTGCCACCAGTGATTCGGGACTAGCGGATAGCACAGATACGCAGTATTTT
CDR3: CATSDSGLADSTDTQYF

J: TRBJ1-2
V: TRBV10-1
D: -
size: -
DNA: TGCGCCAGCAGTGAGTCATCGGGGGTCGGCTACACCTTC
CDR3: CASSESSGVGYTF

J: TRBJ2-5
V: TRBV10-3
D: TRBD1
size: -
DNA: TGTGCCATCAGTGAGACAGGGGGCGGTGAGACCCAGTACTTC
CDR3: CAISETGGGETQYF

J: TRBJ2-5
V: TRBV11-3
D: TRBD2
size: -
DNA: TGTGCCAGCAGCCCCGGGGTAGCGGGGGCCCCAGAGACCCAGTACTTC
CDR3: CASSPGVAGAPETQYF

J: TRBJ1-2
V: TRBV18
D: TRBD1
size: -
DNA: TGTGCCAGCTCACCACGTCTTCAGCAGGGGGAAGTCTATGGCTACACCTTC
CDR3: CASSPRLQQGEVYGYTF